The present T cell receptor beta chain was sequenced within a study of T-cell memory formation after mild COVID-19. On the study more broadly: Most TCR clusters belonged to a single donor. General study results and limits: Memory from before infection featured some responding clones, which suggests cross-reactive memory joined. For contracting clones, CD4+ ones sat mainly in CM and EM, CD8+ in EMRA. Day 15 to 85 contracting clones showed balanced CD4/CD8; later expanders leaned CD4+.

V lost 2 bases to trimming and J lost 5 bases, with 12 bases between them. The CDR3 contains 14 residues. From germline, CDR1 is SGHTA and CDR2 FQGNSA. TCRdb re-analysed the 5' RACE reads in MiXCR, keeping a single row per CDR3 protein. The repertoire holds 580,000 or so distinct CDR3 sequences, with about 18% as singletons. This clonotype was detected many times. The antigen remains unidentified. The specimen sequenced was PBMCs or a T cell subset sorted from them (not recorded which). This chain joins TRBV7-2 and TRBJ2-5; TRBD1 or TRBD2 may be the D gene (5 bases each). The TCR originated in an adult woman who had mild COVID-19 (a few samples of this study predate the infection). Cell type and time point are not known. This chain's CDR3 is CASSLFRGRETQYF. The CDR3 DNA reads TGTGCCAGCAGCTTATTCCGGGGCCGTGAGACCCAGTACTTC.